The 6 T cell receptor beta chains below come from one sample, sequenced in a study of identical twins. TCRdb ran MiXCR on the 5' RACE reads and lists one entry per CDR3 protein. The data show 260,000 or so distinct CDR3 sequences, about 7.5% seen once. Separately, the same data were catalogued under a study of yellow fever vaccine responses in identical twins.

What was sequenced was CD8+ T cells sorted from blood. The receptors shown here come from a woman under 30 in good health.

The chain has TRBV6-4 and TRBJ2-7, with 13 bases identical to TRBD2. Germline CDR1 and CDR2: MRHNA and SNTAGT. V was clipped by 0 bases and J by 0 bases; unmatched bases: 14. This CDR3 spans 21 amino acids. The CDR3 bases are TGTGCCAGCAGTGACTCGAGAGTGGGACTAGCGGGACTTACCAGCTCCTACGAGCAGTACTTC. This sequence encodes CASSDSRVGLAGLTSSYEQYF.

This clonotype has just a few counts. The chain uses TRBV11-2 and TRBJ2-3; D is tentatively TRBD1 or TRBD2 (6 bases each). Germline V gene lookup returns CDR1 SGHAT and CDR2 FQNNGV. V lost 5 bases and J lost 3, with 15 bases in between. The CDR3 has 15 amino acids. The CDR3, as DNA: TGTGCCAGCAGCCCCGGAGGAGGGGGGACAGATACGCAGTATTTT. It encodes CASSPGGGGTDTQYF.

The CDR3 here is CASSQEGQPYEQYV. The CDR3 region has the DNA TGCGCCAGCAGCCAAGAGGGGCAGCCTTACGAGCAGTACGTC. This chain links TRBV4-1 with TRBJ2-7; D perhaps matches TRBD1 (5 bases). The CDR3 spans 14 residues. Per the germline V gene, CDR1 is MGHRA and CDR2 is YSYEKL. V dropped 0 bases and J dropped 4 bases, with 10 bases sitting between them.

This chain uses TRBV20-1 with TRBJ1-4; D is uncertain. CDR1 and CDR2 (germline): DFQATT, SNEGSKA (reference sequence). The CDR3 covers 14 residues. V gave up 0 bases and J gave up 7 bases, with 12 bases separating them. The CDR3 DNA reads TGCAGTGCTAGAGATTTTCTTAGTACTGAAAAACTGTTTTTT. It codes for CSARDFLSTEKLFF.

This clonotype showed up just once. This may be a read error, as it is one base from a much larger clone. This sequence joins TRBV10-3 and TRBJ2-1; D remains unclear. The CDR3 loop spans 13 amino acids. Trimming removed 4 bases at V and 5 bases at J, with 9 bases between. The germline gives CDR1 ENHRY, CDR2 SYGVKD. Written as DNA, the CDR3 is TGTGCCATCAGTGTGGCAGGTAACAATGAGCAGTTCTTC. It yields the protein CAISVAGNNEQFF.

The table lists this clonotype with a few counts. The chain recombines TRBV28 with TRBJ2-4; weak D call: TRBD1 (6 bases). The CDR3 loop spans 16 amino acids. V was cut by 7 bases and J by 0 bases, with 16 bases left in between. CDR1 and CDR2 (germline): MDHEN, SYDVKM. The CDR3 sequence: CASKPTGPLAKNIQYF. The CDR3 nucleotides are TGTGCCAGCAAACCGACAGGACCTTTAGCCAAAAACATTCAGTACTTC.